This T cell receptor beta chain is from a study of neurological immune-mediated disorders. The unsorted libraries had their origin in 2 million PBMCs stored at -80 C. Study observations and caveats: Expanded clones shared no CDR3 amino acid sequences across subjects, suggesting private repertoires in all groups.

Each TCR transcript was tagged with a 10-nucleotide random UMI during 5'RACE. TCRdb itself ran the 5' RACE reads through MiXCR, one entry per CDR3 protein. The sample consists of under 60,000 distinct CDR3 sequences, approximately 17% of them appearing once. Of note for this clonotype: Its matching antigen is unknown. Because the CDR3's place on the DNA is in doubt, the DNA is left out and the CDR3 is given as listed by TCRdb.

The CDR3 comprises 21 residues, both ends counted. CDR1 is SGHDT and CDR2 is YYEEEE in the germline V gene. The chain couples TRBV5-6 to TRBJ2-6; TRBD2 is taken as the D call from the table, unchecked against the DNA. Sequenced sample: PBMCs. The sequence was collected from a man in his 60s in good health. The CDR3 is CASSFYICSARDGSGANVLTF.